This is a list of T cell receptor beta chains from one sample in a study of T cell repertoires in cytomegalovirus infection. TCRdb passed the reads through MiXCR, listing each CDR3 protein once. The repertoire includes around 270,000 distinct CDR3 sequences, roughly 10% of them detected once, and more than 12% sits in the top ten. Material for sequencing was PBMCs. Every receptor here comes from a human donor in good health (CMV status not recorded). Some clones in this sample may be carry-over from other donors' samples. The conserved cysteine and the conserved F or W are not part of the CDR3 here. Size tells how often a clone was seen (once, few, many) or the class of an expanded clone, and some rows leave it out.

v_gene,j_gene,abundance,CDR3aa
TRBV20-1,TRBJ2-5,many,SARDSSGRSQETQY
TRBV19,TRBJ2-7,once,ASSIVQGSSYEQY
TRBV7-2,TRBJ2-5,many,ASTEWVGGVQETQY
TRBV7-2,TRBJ2-5,many,ASSLGLGASVETQY
TRBV5-1,TRBJ2-7,few,ASSLRSASSGTSYEQY
TRBV28,TRBJ2-1,many,ASRPQAAGGHEQF
TRBV29-1,TRBJ1-1,-,SVDRTGTEAF
TRBV7-2,TRBJ2-3,many,ASSRGLAGGTDTQY
TRBV20-1,TRBJ2-1,few,SASDSPLYNEQF
TRBV28,TRBJ1-3,-,ASTSMGVGNTIY
TRBV29-1,TRBJ2-3,-,SVSGTAQDTQY
TRBV30,TRBJ2-5,-,AWTSAGFLETQY
TRBV13,TRBJ2-5,many,ASSPGTEQETQY
TRBV19,TRBJ1-1,-,AVKVGRIEAF
TRBV4-1,TRBJ2-3,many,ASSRRPLAGGGDTQY
TRBV7-9,TRBJ1-2,-,ASSLDGTAYGYT
TRBV19,TRBJ2-1,few,ASSPRIPGLAGGPTSEQF
TRBV10-3,TRBJ1-5,few,AIRDTRNQPQH
TRBV12-3/TRBV12-4,TRBJ2-6,-,ASSPLTGANVLT
TRBV7-2,TRBJ1-5,many,ASSFSGTDSNQPQH
TRBV7-2,TRBJ2-5,many,ASSLRTSRLQETQY
TRBV12-3/TRBV12-4,TRBJ1-5,many,ASSGQGLGQPQH
TRBV20-1,TRBJ1-6,few,SARDSGTGATNSPLH
TRBV7-8,TRBJ2-1,many,ASSLAGTSGYNEQF
TRBV19,TRBJ2-3,few,ASRGQGGTDTQY
TRBV12-3/TRBV12-4,TRBJ2-1,many,ASSPGTSGRNEQF
TRBV7-6,TRBJ1-1,many,ASSAPGAASNTEAF
TRBV7-2,TRBJ2-2,many,ASSLARANTGELF
TRBV7-9,TRBJ2-7,many,ASSLAQGSNEQY
TRBV2,TRBJ2-5,many,ASSESRLSEKTQY
TRBV12-3/TRBV12-4,TRBJ1-6,-,ASSLGTNNSPPH
TRBV28,TRBJ2-2,many,ASSLMRELF
TRBV25-1,TRBJ1-2,-,ASSGGYT
TRBV11-2,TRBJ1-4,-,ASSLGVGATNEKLF